This T cell receptor (beta chain) came from a study of CD8+CD57+ T cells in acquired aplastic anemia. General observations from the study: For CD8+ Simpson's diversity, patients and controls showed no significant difference.

This clonotype has at least ten counts. Its antigen remains unidentified. The CDR3 is made up of 14 amino acids. Trimming cost V 3 bases and J 4 bases, with 12 bases left between them. CDR1 and CDR2 from the germline V gene are MNHEY and SVGAGI. By flow cytometry, patients selected for sequencing had shown an expansion of CD8+CD57+ cells. Patient blood was sampled before any therapy had been received. It was genomic DNA that served as the template for profiling TCR beta VDJ and CDR3. TCRdb reprocessed the reads via MiXCR and lists one record per CDR3 protein. The top ten clones hold 10% to 15% of a sample with about 150,000 distinct CDR3 sequences, around half of them seen once.

The chain links TRBV6-5 to TRBJ1-2; D gene ambiguous. The source material was sorted CD4+, CD8+, or CD8+CD57+ T cells (not recorded which) from PBMCs. This clonotype was obtained from a human donor with aplastic anemia. CDR3 coding DNA: TGTGCCAGCAGTTATGCGGGGTCTTTCTATGGCTACACCTTC. Protein product: CASSYAGSFYGYTF.